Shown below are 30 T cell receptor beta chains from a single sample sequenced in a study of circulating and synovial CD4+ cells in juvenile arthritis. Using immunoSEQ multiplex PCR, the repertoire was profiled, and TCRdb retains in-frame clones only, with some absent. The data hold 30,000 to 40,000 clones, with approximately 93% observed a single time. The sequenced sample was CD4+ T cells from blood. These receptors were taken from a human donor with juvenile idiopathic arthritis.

For the CDR3, the DNA is TGTGCCAGCAGTCAATCCACAGGGCAGCCCCAGCATTTT. Amino acids: CASSQSTGQPQHF. The genes are TRBV11-2 and TRBJ1-5; possible D gene TRBD1, 6 bases. Germline lookup yields CDR1 SGHAT and CDR2 FQNNGV. The V end was cut by 6 bases, the J end by 7 bases, with 13 bases between. CDR3 length: 13 residues.

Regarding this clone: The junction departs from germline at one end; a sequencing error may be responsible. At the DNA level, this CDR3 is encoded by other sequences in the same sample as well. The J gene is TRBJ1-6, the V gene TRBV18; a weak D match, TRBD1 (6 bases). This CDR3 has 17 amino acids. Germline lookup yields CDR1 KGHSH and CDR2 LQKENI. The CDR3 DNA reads TGTGCCAGCTCACCTGGACAGATAAGCTCCTATAATTCCCCCCTCCACTTT. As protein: CASSPGQISSYNSPLHF.

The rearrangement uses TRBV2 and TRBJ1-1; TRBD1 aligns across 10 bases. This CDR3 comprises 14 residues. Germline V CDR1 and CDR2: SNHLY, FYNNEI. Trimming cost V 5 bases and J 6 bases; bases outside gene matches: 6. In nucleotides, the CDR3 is TGTGCCAGCAGTTCCAGACAGGGGGCCGCTGAAGCTTTCTTT. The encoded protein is CASSSRQGAAEAFF.

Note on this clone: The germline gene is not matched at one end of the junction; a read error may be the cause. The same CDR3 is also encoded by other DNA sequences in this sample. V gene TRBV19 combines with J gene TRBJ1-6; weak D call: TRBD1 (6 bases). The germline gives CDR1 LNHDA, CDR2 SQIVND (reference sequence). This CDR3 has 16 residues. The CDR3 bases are TGTGCCAGTAGTATCGGACAGAGCTCCTATAATTCCCCCCTCCACTTT. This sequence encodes CASSIGQSSYNSPLHF.

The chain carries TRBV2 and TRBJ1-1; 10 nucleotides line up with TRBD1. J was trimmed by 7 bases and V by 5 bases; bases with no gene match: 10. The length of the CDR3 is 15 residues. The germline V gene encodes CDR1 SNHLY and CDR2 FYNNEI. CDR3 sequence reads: CASSQRTGGTIEAFF. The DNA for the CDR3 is TGTGCCAGCAGTCAAAGGACAGGGGGAACAATTGAAGCTTTCTTT.

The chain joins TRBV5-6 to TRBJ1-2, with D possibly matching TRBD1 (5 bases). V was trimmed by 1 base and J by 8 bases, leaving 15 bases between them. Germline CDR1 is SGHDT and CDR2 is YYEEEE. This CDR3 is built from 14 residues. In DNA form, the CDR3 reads TGTGCCAGCAGCTTGATCGAGGCAGGGCGGGGCTACACCTTC. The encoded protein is CASSLIEAGRGYTF.

The DNA for the CDR3 is TGCAGCGTTGGGGGACAGGGTGTTAGTTACGAGCAGTACTTC. This sequence encodes CSVGGQGVSYEQYF. The V and J genes are TRBV29-1 and TRBJ2-7; TRBD1 aligns across 9 bases. The CDR3 runs 14 residues. The J segment lost 4 bases and the V segment lost 4 bases, leaving 8 bases of the junction unmatched. CDR1 and CDR2 (germline): SQVTM, ANQGSEA.

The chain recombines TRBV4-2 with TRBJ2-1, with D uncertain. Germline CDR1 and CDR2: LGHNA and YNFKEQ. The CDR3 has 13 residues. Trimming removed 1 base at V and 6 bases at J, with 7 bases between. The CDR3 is CASSQALLNEQFF. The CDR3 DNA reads TGTGCCAGCAGCCAAGCTCTACTCAATGAGCAGTTCTTC.

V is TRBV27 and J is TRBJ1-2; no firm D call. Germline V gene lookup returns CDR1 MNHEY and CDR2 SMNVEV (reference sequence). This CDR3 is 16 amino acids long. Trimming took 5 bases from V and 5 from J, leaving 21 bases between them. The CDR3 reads CASSPEGFPSLYGYTF. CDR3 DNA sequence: TGTGCCAGCAGTCCCGAGGGATTCCCCTCTCTTTATGGCTACACCTTC.

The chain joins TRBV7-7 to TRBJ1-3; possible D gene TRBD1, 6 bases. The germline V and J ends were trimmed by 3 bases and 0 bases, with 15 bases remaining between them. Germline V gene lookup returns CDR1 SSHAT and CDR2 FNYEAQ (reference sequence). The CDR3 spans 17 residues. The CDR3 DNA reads TGTGCCAGCAGCTTCAATAGACAGGACCGCTCTGGAAACACCATATATTTT. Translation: CASSFNRQDRSGNTIYF.

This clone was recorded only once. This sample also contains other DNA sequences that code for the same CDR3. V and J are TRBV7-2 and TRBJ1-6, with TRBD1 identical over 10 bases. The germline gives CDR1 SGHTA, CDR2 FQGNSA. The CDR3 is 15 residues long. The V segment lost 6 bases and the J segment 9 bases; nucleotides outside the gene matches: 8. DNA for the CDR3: TGTGCCAGCAGGCCTCGACAGGGGGCAAGTTCACCCCTCCACTTT. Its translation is CASRPRQGASSPLHF.

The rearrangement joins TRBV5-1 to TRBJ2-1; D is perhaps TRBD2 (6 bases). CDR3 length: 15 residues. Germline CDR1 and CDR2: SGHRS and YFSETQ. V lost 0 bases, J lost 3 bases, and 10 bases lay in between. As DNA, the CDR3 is TGCGCCAGCAGCTTGGCTGGGGACTTCTACAATGAGCAGTTCTTC. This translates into CASSLAGDFYNEQFF.

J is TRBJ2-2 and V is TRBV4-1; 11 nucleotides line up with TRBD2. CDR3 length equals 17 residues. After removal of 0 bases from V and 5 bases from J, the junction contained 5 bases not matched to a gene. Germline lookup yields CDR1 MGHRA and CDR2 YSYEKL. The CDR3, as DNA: TGCGCCAGCAGCCAAGAGACTAGCGGGACTCCTACCGGGGAGCTGTTTTTT. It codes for CASSQETSGTPTGELFF.

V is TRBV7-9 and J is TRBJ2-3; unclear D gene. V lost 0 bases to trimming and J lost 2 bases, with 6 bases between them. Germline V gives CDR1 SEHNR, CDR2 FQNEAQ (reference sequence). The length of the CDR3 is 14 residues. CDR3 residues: CASSLAGITDTQYF. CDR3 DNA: TGTGCCAGCAGCTTAGCGGGCATCACAGATACGCAGTATTTT.

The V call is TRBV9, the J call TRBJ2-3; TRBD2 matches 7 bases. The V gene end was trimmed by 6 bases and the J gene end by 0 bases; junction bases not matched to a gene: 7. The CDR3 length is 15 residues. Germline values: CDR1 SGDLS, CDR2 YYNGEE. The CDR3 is CASTTSVSSTDTQYF. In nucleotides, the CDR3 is TGTGCCAGCACCACTAGCGTCTCTAGCACAGATACGCAGTATTTT. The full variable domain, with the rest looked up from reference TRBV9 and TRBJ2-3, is DSGVTQTPKHLITATGQRVTLRCSPRSGDLSVYWYQQSLDQGLQFLIQYYNGEERAKGNILERFSAQQFPDLHSELNLSSLELGDSALYFCASTTSVSSTDTQYFGPGTRLTVL.

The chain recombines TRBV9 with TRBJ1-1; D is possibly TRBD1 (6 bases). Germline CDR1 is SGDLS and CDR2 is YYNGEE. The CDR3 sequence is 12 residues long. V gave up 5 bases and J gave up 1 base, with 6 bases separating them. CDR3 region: CASRQGNTEAFF. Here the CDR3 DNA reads TGTGCCAGCAGACAGGGGAACACTGAAGCTTTCTTT.

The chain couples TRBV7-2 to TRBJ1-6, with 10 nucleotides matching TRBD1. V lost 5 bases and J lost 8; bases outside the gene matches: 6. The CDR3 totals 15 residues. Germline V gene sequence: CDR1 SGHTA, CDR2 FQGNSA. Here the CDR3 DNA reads TGTGCCAGCAGCCCCCGGGACAGGGGCTATTCACCCCTCCACTTT. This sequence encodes CASSPRDRGYSPLHF.

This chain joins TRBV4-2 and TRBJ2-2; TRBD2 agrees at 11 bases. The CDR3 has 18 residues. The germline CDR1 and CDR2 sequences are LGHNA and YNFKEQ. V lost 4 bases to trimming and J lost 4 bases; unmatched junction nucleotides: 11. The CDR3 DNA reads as TGTGCCAGCAGCCGCCTTCCGTTTAGCGGGGGGGCCACCGGGGAGCTGTTTTTT. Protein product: CASSRLPFSGGATGELFF.

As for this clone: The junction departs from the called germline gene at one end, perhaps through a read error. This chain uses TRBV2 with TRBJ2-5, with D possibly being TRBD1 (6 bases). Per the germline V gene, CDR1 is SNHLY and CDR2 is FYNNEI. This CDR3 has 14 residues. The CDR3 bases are TGTGCCAGCGCCCAGCTCAGGGGTGAAGAGACCCGGTACTTC. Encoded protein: CASAQLRGEETRYF.

Here the CDR3 DNA reads TGTGCCAGCAGCGTAGGGGTAACGGGGAACACAGATACGCAGTATTTT. Its protein product is CASSVGVTGNTDTQYF. This chain connects TRBV9 to TRBJ2-3; the D gene is possibly TRBD2 (5 bases). Trimming removed 0 bases at V and 2 bases at J, with 13 bases between. From germline, CDR1 is SGDLS and CDR2 YYNGEE. CDR3 length: 16 residues.

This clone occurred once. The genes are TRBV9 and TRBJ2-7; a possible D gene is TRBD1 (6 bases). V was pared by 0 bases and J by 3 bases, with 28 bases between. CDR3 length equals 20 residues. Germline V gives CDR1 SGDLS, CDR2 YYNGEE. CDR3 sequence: CASSVDFLGHKALGSYEQYF. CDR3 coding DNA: TGTGCCAGCAGCGTAGATTTCCTGGGACACAAAGCACTGGGGAGCTACGAGCAGTACTTC.

The CDR3 reads CASSEFGEYEQYF. In nucleotides, the CDR3 is TGTGCCAGCAGTGAATTCGGGGAATACGAGCAGTACTTC. This chain connects TRBV25-1 to TRBJ2-7; the D gene is possibly TRBD2 (5 bases). Germline V gene lookup returns CDR1 MGHDK and CDR2 SYGVNS. Trimming pared 1 base from V and 4 bases from J, leaving 8 bases between. This CDR3 contains 13 residues.

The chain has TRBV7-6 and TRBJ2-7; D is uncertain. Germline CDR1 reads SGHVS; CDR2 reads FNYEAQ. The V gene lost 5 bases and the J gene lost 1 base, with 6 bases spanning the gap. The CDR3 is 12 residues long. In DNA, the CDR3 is TGTGCCAGCAGCCCCAATTCCTACGAGCAGTACTTC. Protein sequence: CASSPNSYEQYF. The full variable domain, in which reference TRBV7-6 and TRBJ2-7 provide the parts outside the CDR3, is GAGVSQSPRYKVTKRGQDVALRCDPISGHVSLYWYRQALGQGPEFLTYFNYEAQQDKSGLPNDRFSAERPEGSISTLTIQRTEQRDSAMYRCASSPNSYEQYFGPGTRLTVT.

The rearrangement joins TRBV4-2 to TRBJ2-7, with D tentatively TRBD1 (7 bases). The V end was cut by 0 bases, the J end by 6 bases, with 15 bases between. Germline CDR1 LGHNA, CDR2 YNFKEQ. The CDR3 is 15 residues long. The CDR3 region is CASSQERQGGSEQYF. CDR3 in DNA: TGTGCCAGCAGCCAAGAGAGGCAGGGGGGCTCCGAGCAGTACTTC.

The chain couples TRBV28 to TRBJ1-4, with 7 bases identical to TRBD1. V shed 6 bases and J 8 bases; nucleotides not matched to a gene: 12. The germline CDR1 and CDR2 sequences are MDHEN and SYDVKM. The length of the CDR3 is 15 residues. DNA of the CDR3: TGTGCCAGCAGACCGGAGGGGGCGATTGGGGAAAAACTGTTTTTT. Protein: CASRPEGAIGEKLFF.

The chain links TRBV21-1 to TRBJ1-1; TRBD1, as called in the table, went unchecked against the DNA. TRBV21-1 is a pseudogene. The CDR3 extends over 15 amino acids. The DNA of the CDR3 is TGTGCCAGCAGCGACCAGGACAGGGAAACCACTGAAGCTTTCTTT. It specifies CASSDQDRETTEAFF.

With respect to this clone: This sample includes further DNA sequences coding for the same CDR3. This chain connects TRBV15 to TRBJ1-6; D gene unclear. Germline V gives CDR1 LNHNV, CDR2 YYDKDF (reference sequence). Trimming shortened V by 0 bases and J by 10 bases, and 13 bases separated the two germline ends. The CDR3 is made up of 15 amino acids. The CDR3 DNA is TGTGCCACCAGCAGAGATCGGCGAAGAGGATCACCCCTCCACTTT. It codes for CATSRDRRRGSPLHF. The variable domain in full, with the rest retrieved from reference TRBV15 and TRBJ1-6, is DAMVIQNPRYQVTQFGKPVTLSCSQTLNHNVMYWYQQKSSQAPKLLFHYYDKDFNNEADTPDNFQSRRPNTSFCFLDIRSPGLGDTAMYLCATSRDRRRGSPLHFGNGTRLTVT.

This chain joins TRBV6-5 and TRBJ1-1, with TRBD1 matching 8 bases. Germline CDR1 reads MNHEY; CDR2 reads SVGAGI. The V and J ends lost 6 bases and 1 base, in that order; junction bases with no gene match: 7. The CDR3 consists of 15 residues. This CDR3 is CASRSPTGANTEAFF. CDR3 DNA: TGTGCCAGCAGATCTCCGACAGGGGCGAACACTGAAGCTTTCTTT.

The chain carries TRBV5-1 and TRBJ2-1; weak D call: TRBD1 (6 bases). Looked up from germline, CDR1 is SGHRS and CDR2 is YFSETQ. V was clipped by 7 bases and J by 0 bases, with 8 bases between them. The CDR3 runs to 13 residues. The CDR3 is CASEGGSYNEQFF. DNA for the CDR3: TGCGCCAGCGAAGGGGGCTCCTACAATGAGCAGTTCTTC. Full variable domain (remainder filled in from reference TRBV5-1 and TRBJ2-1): KAGVTQTPRYLIKTRGQQVTLSCSPISGHRSVSWYQQTPGQGLQFLFEYFSETQRNKGNFPGRFSGRQFSNSRSEMNVSTLELGDSALYLCASEGGSYNEQFFGPGTRLTVL.

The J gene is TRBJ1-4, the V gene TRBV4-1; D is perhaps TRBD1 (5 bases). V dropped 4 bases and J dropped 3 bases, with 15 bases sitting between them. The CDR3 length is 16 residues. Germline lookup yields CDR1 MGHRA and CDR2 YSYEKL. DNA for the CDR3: TGCGCCAGCAGCCCTTTCGACAGCCCCTCTAATGAAAAACTGTTTTTT. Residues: CASSPFDSPSNEKLFF.